The source of this TCR beta chain is a study of immune characteristics of hereditary and idiopathic chronic pancreatitis. Total pancreatectomy with islet autotransplantation was the source of the chronic pancreatitis pancreas tissue. TCR beta sequencing used genomic DNA from unsorted bulk pancreas tissue. Study-wide findings and caveats: No patients had chronic pancreatitis due to alcohol use. Patients with more severe chronic pancreatitis had more productive TCR rearrangements.

On this clone itself: Its target is not known.

Sequencing was performed with immunoSEQ multiplex PCR; in TCRdb, only in-frame clones are kept and a portion is missing. The data show almost 9,500 clones, 75% to 85% seen once. Germline CDR1 SGHKS, CDR2 YYEKEE (reference sequence). The CDR3 loop spans 15 amino acids. V is TRBV5-5 and J is TRBJ2-5, with 8 bases matching TRBD1. The J call may be wrong; the DNA end is better matched by TRBJ2-7. Sequencing input: pancreas tissue with idiopathic chronic pancreatitis. The TCR was taken from a human donor with chronic pancreatitis. In DNA form, the CDR3 reads TGTGCCAGCAGCTTTACGTCATCAGGGGGCGTCGAGCAGTACTTC. Residues: CASSFTSSGGVEQYF.